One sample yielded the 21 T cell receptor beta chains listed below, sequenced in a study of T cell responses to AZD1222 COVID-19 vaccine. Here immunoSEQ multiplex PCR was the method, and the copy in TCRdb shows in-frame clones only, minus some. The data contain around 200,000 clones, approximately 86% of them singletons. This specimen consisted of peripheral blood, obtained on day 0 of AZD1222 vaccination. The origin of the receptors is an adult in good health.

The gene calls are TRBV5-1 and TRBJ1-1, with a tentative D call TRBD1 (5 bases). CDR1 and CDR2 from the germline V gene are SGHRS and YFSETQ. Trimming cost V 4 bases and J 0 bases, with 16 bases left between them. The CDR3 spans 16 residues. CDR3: CASSPVSPGLNTEAFF. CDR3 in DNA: TGCGCCAGCAGCCCCGTTTCCCCAGGGTTGAACACTGAAGCTTTCTTT.

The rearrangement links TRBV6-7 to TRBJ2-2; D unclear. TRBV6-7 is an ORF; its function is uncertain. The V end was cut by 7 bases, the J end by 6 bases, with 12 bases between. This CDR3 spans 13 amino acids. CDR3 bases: TGTGCCAGCAATCCCTTGTTGGCCGGGGAGCTGTTTTTT. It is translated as CASNPLLAGELFF.

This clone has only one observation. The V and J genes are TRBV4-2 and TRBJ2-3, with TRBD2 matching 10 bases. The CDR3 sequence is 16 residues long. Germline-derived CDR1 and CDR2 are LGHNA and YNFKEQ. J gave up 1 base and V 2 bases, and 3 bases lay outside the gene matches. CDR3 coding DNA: TGTGCCAGCAGCCAACCCCTAGCGGGAGGCACAGATACGCAGTATTTT. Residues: CASSQPLAGGTDTQYF.

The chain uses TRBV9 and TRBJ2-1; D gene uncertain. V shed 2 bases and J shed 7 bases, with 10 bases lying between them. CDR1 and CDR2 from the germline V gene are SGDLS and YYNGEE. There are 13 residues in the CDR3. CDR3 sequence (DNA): TGTGCCAGCAGCGTTGCTAGTCGGAATGAGCAGTTCTTC. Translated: CASSVASRNEQFF.

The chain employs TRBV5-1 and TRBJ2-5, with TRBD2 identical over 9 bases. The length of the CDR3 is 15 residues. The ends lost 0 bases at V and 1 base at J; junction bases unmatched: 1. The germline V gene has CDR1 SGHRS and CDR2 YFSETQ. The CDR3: CASSLASGAQETQYF. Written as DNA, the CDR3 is TGCGCCAGCAGCTTGGCTAGCGGGGCCCAAGAGACCCAGTACTTC.

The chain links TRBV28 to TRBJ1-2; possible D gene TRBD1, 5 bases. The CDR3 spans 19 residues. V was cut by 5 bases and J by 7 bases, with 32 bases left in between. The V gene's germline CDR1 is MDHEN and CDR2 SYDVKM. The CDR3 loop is CASSRASEFRDRPLGGYTF. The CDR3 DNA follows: TGTGCCAGCAGTCGGGCCTCGGAATTCAGGGACCGACCATTGGGTGGCTACACCTTC.

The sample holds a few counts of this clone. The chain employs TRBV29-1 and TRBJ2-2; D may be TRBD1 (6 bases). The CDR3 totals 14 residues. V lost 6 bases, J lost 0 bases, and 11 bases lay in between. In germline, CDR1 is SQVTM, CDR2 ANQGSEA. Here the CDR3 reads CSVGQLSNTGELFF. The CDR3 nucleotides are TGCAGCGTCGGACAGCTCTCGAACACCGGGGAGCTGTTTTTT.

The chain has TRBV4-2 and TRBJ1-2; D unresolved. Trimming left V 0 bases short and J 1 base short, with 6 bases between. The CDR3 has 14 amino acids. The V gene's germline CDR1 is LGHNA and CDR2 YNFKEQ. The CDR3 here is CASSQDWDNYGYTF. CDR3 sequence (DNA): TGTGCCAGCAGCCAAGACTGGGATAACTATGGCTACACCTTC.

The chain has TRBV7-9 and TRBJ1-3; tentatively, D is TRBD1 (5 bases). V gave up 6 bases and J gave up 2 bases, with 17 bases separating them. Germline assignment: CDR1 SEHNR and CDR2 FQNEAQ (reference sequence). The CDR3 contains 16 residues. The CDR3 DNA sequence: TGTGCCAGCAGGACTTTCTTCAGGGAGGCTGGAAACACCATATATTTT. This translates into CASRTFFREAGNTIYF. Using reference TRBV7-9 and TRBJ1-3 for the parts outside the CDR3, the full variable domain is DTGVSQNPRHKITKRGQNVTFRCDPISEHNRLYWYRQTLGQGPEFLTYFQNEAQLEKSRLLSDRFSAERPKGSFSTLEIQRTEQGDSAMYLCASRTFFREAGNTIYFGEGSWLTVV.

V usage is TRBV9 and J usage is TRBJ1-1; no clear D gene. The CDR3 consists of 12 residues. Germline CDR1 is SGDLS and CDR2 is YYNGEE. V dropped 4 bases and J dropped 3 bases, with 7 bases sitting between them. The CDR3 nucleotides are TGTGCCAGCAGCCCTTGGGACACTGAAGCTTTCTTT. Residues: CASSPWDTEAFF.

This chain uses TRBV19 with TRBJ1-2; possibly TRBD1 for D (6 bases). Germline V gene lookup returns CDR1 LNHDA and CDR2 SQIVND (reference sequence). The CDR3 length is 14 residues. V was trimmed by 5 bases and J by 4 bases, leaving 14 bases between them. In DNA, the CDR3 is TGTGCCAGTAGTCCACAGGGACAAGGCTATGGCTACACCTTC. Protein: CASSPQGQGYGYTF.

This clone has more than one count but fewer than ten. As DNA, the CDR3 is TGTGCCAGTAGTATGTCTAGCGAGACATCCTACGAGCAGTACTTC. This gives the protein CASSMSSETSYEQYF. The V call is TRBV19, the J call TRBJ2-7; tentative D call: TRBD2 (6 bases). V lost 3 bases and J 1 base, leaving 13 bases between the germline ends. Looked up from germline, CDR1 is LNHDA and CDR2 is SQIVND (reference sequence). The CDR3 covers 15 residues.

The CDR3, as DNA: TGTGCCAGTAATCCTACAGGGACTAATGAAAAACTGTTTTTT. Amino acids: CASNPTGTNEKLFF. The J gene is TRBJ1-4, the V gene TRBV19, with D possibly matching TRBD1 (6 bases). CDR1 is LNHDA, CDR2 SQIVND, per germline (reference sequence). The V gene lost 7 bases and the J gene lost 2 bases, with 11 bases spanning the gap. The CDR3 sequence is 14 residues long.

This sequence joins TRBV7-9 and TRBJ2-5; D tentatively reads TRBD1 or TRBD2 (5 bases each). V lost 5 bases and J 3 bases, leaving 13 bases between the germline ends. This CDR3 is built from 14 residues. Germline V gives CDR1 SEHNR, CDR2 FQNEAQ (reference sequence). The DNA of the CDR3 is TGTGCCAGCAGCCCCGGGACGTACGAAGAGACCCAGTACTTC. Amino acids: CASSPGTYEETQYF.

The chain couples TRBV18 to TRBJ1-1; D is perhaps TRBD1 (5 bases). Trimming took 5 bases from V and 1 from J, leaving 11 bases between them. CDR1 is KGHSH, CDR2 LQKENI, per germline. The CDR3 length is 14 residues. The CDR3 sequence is CASSEQVPNTEAFF. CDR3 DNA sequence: TGTGCCAGCTCAGAACAGGTACCGAACACTGAAGCTTTCTTT. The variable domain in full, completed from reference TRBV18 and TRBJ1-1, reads NAGVMQNPRHLVRRRGQEARLRCSPMKGHSHVYWYRQLPEEGLKFMVYLQKENIIDESGMPKERFSAEFPKEGPSILRIQQVVRGDSAAYFCASSEQVPNTEAFFGQGTRLTVV.

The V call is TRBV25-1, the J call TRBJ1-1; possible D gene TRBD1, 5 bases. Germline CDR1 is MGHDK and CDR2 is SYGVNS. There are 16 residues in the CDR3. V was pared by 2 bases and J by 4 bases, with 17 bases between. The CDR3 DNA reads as TGTGCCAGCAGTGAAAGTAAGGAGGGGTGGGGCACTGAAGCTTTCTTT. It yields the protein CASSESKEGWGTEAFF. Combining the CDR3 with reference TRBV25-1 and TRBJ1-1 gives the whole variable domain EADIYQTPRYLVIGTGKKITLECSQTMGHDKMYWYQQDPGMELHLIHYSYGVNSTEKGDLSSESTVSRIRTEHFPLTLESARPSHTSQYLCASSESKEGWGTEAFFGQGTRLTVV.

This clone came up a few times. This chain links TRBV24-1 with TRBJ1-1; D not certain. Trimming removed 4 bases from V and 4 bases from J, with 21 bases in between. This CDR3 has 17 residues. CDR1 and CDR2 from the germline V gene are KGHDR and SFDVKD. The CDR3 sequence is CATSDLTRRTELTEAFF. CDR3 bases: TGTGCCACCAGTGACCTTACTCGACGGACGGAGCTCACTGAAGCTTTCTTT.

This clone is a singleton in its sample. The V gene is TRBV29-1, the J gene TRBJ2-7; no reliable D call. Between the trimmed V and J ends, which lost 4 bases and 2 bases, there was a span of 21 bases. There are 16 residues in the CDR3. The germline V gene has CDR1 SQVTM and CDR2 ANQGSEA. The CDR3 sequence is CSVVSPSATLTYEQYF. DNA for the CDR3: TGCAGCGTTGTTTCCCCCTCCGCGACACTAACCTACGAGCAGTACTTC.

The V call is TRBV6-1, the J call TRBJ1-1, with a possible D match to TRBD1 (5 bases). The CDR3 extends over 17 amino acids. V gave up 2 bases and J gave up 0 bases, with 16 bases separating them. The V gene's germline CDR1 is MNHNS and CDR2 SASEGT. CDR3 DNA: TGTGCCAGCAGTGAATCGGCAGGGTTCTACATGAACACTGAAGCTTTCTTT. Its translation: CASSESAGFYMNTEAFF.

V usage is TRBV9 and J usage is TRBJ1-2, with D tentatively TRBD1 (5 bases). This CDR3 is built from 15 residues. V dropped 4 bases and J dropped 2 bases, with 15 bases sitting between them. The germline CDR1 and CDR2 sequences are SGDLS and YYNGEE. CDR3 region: CASSLASRANYGYTF. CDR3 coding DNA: TGTGCCAGCAGCCTGGCTAGCAGGGCAAACTATGGCTACACCTTC.

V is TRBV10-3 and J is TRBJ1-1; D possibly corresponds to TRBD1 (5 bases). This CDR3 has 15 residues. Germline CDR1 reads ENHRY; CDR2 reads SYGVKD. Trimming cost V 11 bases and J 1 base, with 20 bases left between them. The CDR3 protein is CAAEGTGPRNTEAFF. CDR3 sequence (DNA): TGTGCCGCAGAGGGGACCGGACCAAGGAACACTGAAGCTTTCTTT.